The clone carrying this T cell receptor (beta chain) was recorded at least ten times. Antigen: not known. This CDR3 is built from 14 residues. V dropped 2 bases and J dropped 8; count of bases not matched to a gene: 8. The V gene's germline CDR1 is GTSNPN and CDR2 SVGIG (reference sequence). The sample comes from a study of T cells in Graves' hyperthyroidism and ophthalmopathy. Study-wide context: Blood from the periphery was taken at initial diagnosis, before any treatment. Study-level findings and limits: Blood also held most thyroid clonotypes expanded beyond 0.001.

Authors of the study amplified TCR beta CDR3 regions from RNA transcripts. During a first-round RT-PCR of the TCR CDR3, the HTBI primer set was used. TCRdb independently ran MiXCR on the multiplex PCR reads; one entry per CDR3 protein. The sample contains roughly 420,000 distinct CDR3 sequences, approximately 15% of which appear only once. The study enrolled patients aged 18 to 65 with newly diagnosed hyperthyroidism of under 2 months' duration. From approximately 9.3 ml of fresh peripheral blood, PBMCs were isolated. Sequencing was carried out using blood. The receptor was derived from a woman younger than 35 with Graves' hyperthyroidism. The genes are TRBV30 and TRBJ2-4; 8 nucleotides agree with TRBD1. The CDR3 nucleotides are TGTGCCTGGAGTCAACAGGGGGTCTGGTACATTCAGTACTTC. This codes for CAWSQQGVWYIQYF.